Following are 16 T cell receptor beta chains from one sample sequenced in a study of blood T cell repertoires in COVID-19. The repertoire was sequenced with immunoSEQ multiplex PCR; TCRdb's copy has only in-frame clones and lacks some. In the table there are hundreds of thousands of clones, about 89% of which are singletons. The sample consisted of peripheral blood. These receptors were obtained from a woman between 45 and 65 years old with COVID-19, enrolled during active disease.

The CDR3 sequence is CASSPQTSGNYEQYF. The CDR3 DNA sequence: TGTGCCAGCAGCCCGCAGACTAGCGGAAACTACGAGCAGTACTTC. The V call is TRBV9, the J call TRBJ2-7, with 9 nucleotides matching TRBD2. The V and J ends lost 4 bases and 3 bases, in that order; junction bases with no gene match: 8. CDR1 and CDR2 from the germline V gene are SGDLS and YYNGEE. The CDR3 has 15 residues.

The gene calls are TRBV29-1 and TRBJ1-1; TRBD1 is a possible D gene (5 bases). V gave up 1 base and J gave up 3 bases, with 15 bases separating them. Per the germline V gene, CDR1 is SQVTM and CDR2 is ANQGSEA. The CDR3 sequence is 15 residues long. CDR3 amino acids: CSVEAGPKGYTEAFF. The CDR3 nucleotides read TGCAGCGTTGAAGCTGGACCGAAGGGGTACACTGAAGCTTTCTTT. Drawing the rest from reference TRBV29-1 and TRBJ1-1, the complete variable domain is SAVISQKPSRDICQRGTSLTIQCQVDSQVTMMFWYRQQPGQSLTLIATANQGSEATYESGFVIDKFPISRPNLTFSTLTVSNMSPEDSSIYLCSVEAGPKGYTEAFFGQGTRLTVV.

The V gene is TRBV5-1, the J gene TRBJ2-1, with a possible D match to TRBD2 (5 bases). Trimming removed 0 bases from V and 7 bases from J, with 17 bases in between. The CDR3 covers 16 residues. Germline V lookup: CDR1 SGHRS, CDR2 YFSETQ. For the CDR3, the DNA is TGCGCCAGCAGCTTGGTAGTGGGAGCGGATAGGAATGAGCAGTTCTTC. It specifies CASSLVVGADRNEQFF. The variable domain in full, completed from reference TRBV5-1 and TRBJ2-1, reads KAGVTQTPRYLIKTRGQQVTLSCSPISGHRSVSWYQQTPGQGLQFLFEYFSETQRNKGNFPGRFSGRQFSNSRSEMNVSTLELGDSALYLCASSLVVGADRNEQFFGPGTRLTVL.

V usage is TRBV11-2 and J usage is TRBJ2-2; D perhaps matches TRBD2 (5 bases). The germline V gene encodes CDR1 SGHAT and CDR2 FQNNGV. V was trimmed by 3 bases and J by 5 bases, leaving 10 bases between them. The CDR3 totals 14 residues. CDR3 coding DNA: TGTGCCAGCAGCTTTGGAGGAAGGACCGGGGAGCTGTTTTTT. Residues: CASSFGGRTGELFF.

The chain recombines TRBV6-5 with TRBJ1-1; D possibly corresponds to TRBD1 (6 bases). Trimming shortened V by 6 bases and J by 5 bases, and 19 bases separated the two germline ends. The CDR3 length is 15 residues. In germline, CDR1 is MNHEY, CDR2 SVGAGI. CDR3 DNA: TGTGCCAGCAGGGAGGGTCGGGGGGCGCTGACTGAAGCTTTCTTT. Translation: CASREGRGALTEAFF.

V and J are TRBV18 and TRBJ2-1, with TRBD1 identical over 10 bases. Germline CDR1 reads KGHSH; CDR2 reads LQKENI. The V segment lost 0 bases and the J segment 3 bases; nucleotides outside the gene matches: 2. CDR3 length: 16 amino acids. This CDR3 reads CASSPPGDRGYNEQFF. The CDR3 DNA follows: TGTGCCAGCTCACCACCGGGGGACAGGGGCTACAATGAGCAGTTCTTC.

This chain uses TRBV11-3 with TRBJ1-2; D may be TRBD1 (6 bases). This CDR3 has 12 residues. Germline V gene sequence: CDR1 SGHNT, CDR2 YENEEA. Trimming took off 6 bases at V and 12 bases at J, with 17 bases between the two ends. The CDR3 DNA follows: TGTGCCAGCAGTCCCGGGACATTATCTCACACCTTC. Its translation is CASSPGTLSHTF.

This rearrangement joins TRBV25-1 to TRBJ2-7; D gene uncertain. The CDR3 is 11 residues long. V lost 7 bases and J 6 bases, leaving 10 bases between the germline ends. Looked up from germline, CDR1 is MGHDK and CDR2 is SYGVNS. DNA of the CDR3: TGTGCCAGCATCCACCTCGGCGAGCAGTACTTC. Amino acids: CASIHLGEQYF.

This chain connects TRBV4-1 to TRBJ2-1; 9 bases fit TRBD1. Germline V gene lookup returns CDR1 MGHRA and CDR2 YSYEKL. The J segment lost 8 bases and the V segment lost 4 bases, leaving 9 bases of the junction unmatched. The CDR3 covers 15 residues. The CDR3 is CASSLGTGQRDEQFF. In DNA form, the CDR3 reads TGCGCCAGCAGCCTTGGGACAGGGCAACGTGATGAGCAGTTCTTC.

Here the CDR3 reads CASSELGQSNTGELFF. Written as DNA, the CDR3 is TGCGCCAGCAGTGAGTTGGGACAATCGAACACCGGGGAGCTGTTTTTT. V and J are TRBV10-1 and TRBJ2-2; D might be TRBD1 (6 bases). V was pared by 1 base and J by 0 bases, with 9 bases between. Looked up from germline, CDR1 is WNHNN and CDR2 is SYGVQD (reference sequence). The CDR3 contains 16 residues.

This sequence joins TRBV4-1 and TRBJ2-1; 7 bases line up with TRBD2. There are 12 residues in the CDR3. The V gene end was trimmed by 4 bases and the J gene end by 7 bases; junction bases not matched to a gene: 1. The germline CDR1 and CDR2 sequences are MGHRA and YSYEKL. CDR3 region: CASSRTRNEQFF. Here the CDR3 DNA reads TGCGCCAGCAGCCGGACTAGAAATGAGCAGTTCTTC.

The chain links TRBV19 to TRBJ1-1; 12 bases are a match to TRBD1. The CDR3 sequence is 15 residues long. V dropped 1 base and J dropped 10; count of bases not matched to a gene: 7. CDR1 is LNHDA, CDR2 SQIVND, per germline (reference sequence). The CDR3 loop is CASSIVGTGGALAFF. The CDR3 DNA is TGTGCCAGTAGTATAGTCGGGACAGGGGGCGCGTTAGCTTTCTTT.

The rearrangement uses TRBV18 and TRBJ1-3; D is perhaps TRBD1 (6 bases). The germline V gene has CDR1 KGHSH and CDR2 LQKENI. This CDR3 comprises 15 residues. Trimming cost V 6 bases and J 3 bases, with 15 bases left between them. DNA of the CDR3: TGTGCCAGCTCGCCAGGACAGATAGATGGAAACACCATATATTTT. Its protein is CASSPGQIDGNTIYF.

The gene calls are TRBV18 and TRBJ2-7; 9 bases fit TRBD1. CDR3 size: 14 residues. Germline assignment: CDR1 KGHSH and CDR2 LQKENI. Trimming cost V 3 bases and J 3 bases; bases outside gene matches: 3. The CDR3 sequence is CASSPGTGYYEQYF. CDR3 DNA sequence: TGTGCCAGCTCACCCGGGACAGGGTACTACGAGCAGTACTTC.

This clone was observed a single time. The CDR3 loop reads CASSSPTGGRARDTQYF. In DNA form, the CDR3 reads TGTGCCAGCAGCTCCCCGACTGGCGGGAGGGCCAGGGATACGCAGTATTTT. The chain couples TRBV5-4 to TRBJ2-3; 9 bases align to TRBD2. CDR1 and CDR2 from the germline V gene are SGHNT and YYREEE (reference sequence). J lost 6 bases, V lost 3 bases, and 14 bases had no gene match. The CDR3 sequence is 17 residues long.

In its sample, this clone was seen once. The V and J genes are TRBV20-1 and TRBJ1-1; no clear D. The CDR3 is 10 amino acids. CDR1 and CDR2 (germline): DFQATT, SNEGSKA (reference sequence). The CDR3 sequence: CRAKNTEAFF. The CDR3 DNA sequence: TGCAGGGCCAAGAACACTGAAGCTTTCTTT.